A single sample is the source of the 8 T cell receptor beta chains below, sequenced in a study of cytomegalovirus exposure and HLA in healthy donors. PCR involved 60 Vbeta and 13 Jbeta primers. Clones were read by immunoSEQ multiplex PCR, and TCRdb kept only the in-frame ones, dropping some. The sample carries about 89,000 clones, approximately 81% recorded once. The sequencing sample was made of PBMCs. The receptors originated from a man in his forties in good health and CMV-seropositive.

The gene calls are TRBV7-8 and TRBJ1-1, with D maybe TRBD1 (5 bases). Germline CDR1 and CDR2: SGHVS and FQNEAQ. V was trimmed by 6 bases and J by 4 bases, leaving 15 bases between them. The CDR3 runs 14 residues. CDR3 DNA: TGTGCCAGCAGACAGGACCGCAGTAGCACTGAAGCTTTCTTT. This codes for CASRQDRSSTEAFF.

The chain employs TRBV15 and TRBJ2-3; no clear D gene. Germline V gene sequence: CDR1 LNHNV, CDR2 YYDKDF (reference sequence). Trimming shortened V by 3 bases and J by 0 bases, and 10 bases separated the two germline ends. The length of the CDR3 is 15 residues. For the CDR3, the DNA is TGTGCCACCAGCAGCAAATGGGCGAGCACAGATACGCAGTATTTT. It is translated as CATSSKWASTDTQYF.

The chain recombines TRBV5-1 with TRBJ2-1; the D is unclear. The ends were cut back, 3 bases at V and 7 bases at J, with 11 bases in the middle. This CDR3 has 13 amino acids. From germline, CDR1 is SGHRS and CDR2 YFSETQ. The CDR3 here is CASSWALRNEQFF. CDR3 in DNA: TGCGCCAGCAGCTGGGCCCTTAGGAATGAGCAGTTCTTC. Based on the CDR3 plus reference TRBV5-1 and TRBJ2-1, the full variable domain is KAGVTQTPRYLIKTRGQQVTLSCSPISGHRSVSWYQQTPGQGLQFLFEYFSETQRNKGNFPGRFSGRQFSNSRSEMNVSTLELGDSALYLCASSWALRNEQFFGPGTRLTVL.

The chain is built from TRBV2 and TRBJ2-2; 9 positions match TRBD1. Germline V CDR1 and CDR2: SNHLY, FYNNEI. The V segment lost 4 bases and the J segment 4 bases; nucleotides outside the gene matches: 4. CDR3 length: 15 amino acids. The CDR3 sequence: CASSVKTGGTGELFF. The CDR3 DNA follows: TGTGCCAGCAGTGTTAAGACAGGGGGCACCGGGGAGCTGTTTTTT.

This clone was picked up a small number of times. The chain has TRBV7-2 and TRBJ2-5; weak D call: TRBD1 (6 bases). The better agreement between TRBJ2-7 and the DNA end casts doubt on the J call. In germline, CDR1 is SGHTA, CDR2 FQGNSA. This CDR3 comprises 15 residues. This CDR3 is CASSYRDTLSYEQYF. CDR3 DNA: TGTGCCAGCAGTTACCGGGACACTCTTTCCTACGAGCAGTACTTC.

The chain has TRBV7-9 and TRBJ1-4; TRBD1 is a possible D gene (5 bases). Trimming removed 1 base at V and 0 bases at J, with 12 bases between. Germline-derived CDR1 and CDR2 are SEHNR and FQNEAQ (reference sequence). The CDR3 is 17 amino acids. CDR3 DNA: TGTGCCAGCAGCTTAGGTGTCAGGGATTCAACTAATGAAAAACTGTTTTTT. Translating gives CASSLGVRDSTNEKLFF.

Here the CDR3 reads CASSIWDEGGGQPQHF. In DNA, the CDR3 is TGTGCCAGTAGTATATGGGACGAAGGGGGGGGTCAGCCCCAGCATTTT. V is TRBV19 and J is TRBJ1-5; tentatively, D is TRBD1 (6 bases). This CDR3 spans 16 amino acids. The V end was cut by 2 bases, the J end by 6 bases, with 17 bases between. Germline CDR1 is LNHDA and CDR2 is SQIVND (reference sequence). The full variable domain, rest sourced from reference TRBV19 and TRBJ1-5, is DGGITQSPKYLFRKEGQNVTLSCEQNLNHDAMYWYRQDPGQGLRLIYYSQIVNDFQKGDIAEGYSVSREKKESFPLTVTSAQKNPTAFYLCASSIWDEGGGQPQHFGDGTRLSIL.

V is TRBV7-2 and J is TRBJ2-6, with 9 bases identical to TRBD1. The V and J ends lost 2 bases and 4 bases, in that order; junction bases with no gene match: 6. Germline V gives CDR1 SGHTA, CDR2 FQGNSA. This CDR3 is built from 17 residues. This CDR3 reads CASSLPGTGNGANVLTF. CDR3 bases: TGTGCCAGCAGCTTACCCGGGACAGGGAACGGGGCCAACGTCCTGACTTTC.